The 3 T cell receptor beta chains in this list originate from one sample, sequenced in a study of yellow fever vaccine responses in identical twins. TCRdb recomputed calls from the RT-PCR reads with MiXCR, one row per CDR3 protein. This sample has approximately 17,000 distinct CDR3 sequences, with around 70% found just once. The sequenced sample was T cells from blood (PBMCs), unsorted or a sorted subset (not recorded which), obtained before or after yellow fever vaccination (not recorded which). The receptors shown here come from a woman aged 18-29 years who received the yellow fever vaccine.

This clonotype came up a few times. The chain combines TRBV2 with TRBJ1-1, with 9 bases fitting TRBD1. Trimming removed 5 bases from V and 1 base from J; junction bases left unmatched: 2. This CDR3 contains 14 residues. Looked up from germline, CDR1 is SNHLY and CDR2 is FYNNEI. DNA of the CDR3: TGTGCCAGCAGTCGGGACAGGGCGAACACTGAAGCTTTCTTT. This encodes CASSRDRANTEAFF.

This clonotype was counted once. CDR3 sequence: CASSLDRNTDTQYF. The CDR3, as DNA: TGTGCCAGCAGCTTAGACAGGAACACAGATACGCAGTATTTT. The chain employs TRBV11-2 and TRBJ2-3; the D is unclear. Germline V gives CDR1 SGHAT, CDR2 FQNNGV. The CDR3 contains 14 residues. V shed 0 bases and J shed 2 bases, with 6 bases lying between them.

The V gene is TRBV5-1, the J gene TRBJ1-1; 7 bases agree with TRBD1. Germline V gene data show CDR1 as SGHRS and CDR2 as YFSETQ. Trimming removed 4 bases from V and 5 bases from J; junction bases left unmatched: 11. The length of the CDR3 is 15 residues. The CDR3 coding sequence is TGCGCCAGCAGCCCACGACAGGGTAGAGGTACTGAAGCTTTCTTT. Translated: CASSPRQGRGTEAFF.